The following is a TCR beta chain sequence with its context. J lost 4 bases, V lost 5 bases, and 9 bases had no gene match. The CDR3 contains 14 residues. Per germline, CDR1 SQVTM and CDR2 ANQGSEA. This sample is part of a study of T cells after posttransplantation cyclophosphamide. Treatment was busulfan-fludarabine conditioning, a marrow graft, and cyclophosphamide on days +3 and +4. Libraries were prepared by immunoSEQ multiplex PCR; TCRdb keeps only in-frame clonotypes and omits some of them. The data contain under 50,000 clones, 90% of them seen just once; the ten biggest clones take up less than 2.5%.

The chain uses TRBV29-1 and TRBJ2-5, with 8 bases matching TRBD1. The clonotype comes from a male patient aged 60-70 years who received an allogeneic stem cell transplant from a related donor and was CMV-positive. Some T cells may arise from the graft donor. This sample comprised PBMCs, obtained about 64 days after allogeneic stem cell transplant with posttransplant cyclophosphamide. CDR3 residues: CSVINTGGRETQYF. The CDR3 nucleotides read TGCAGCGTTATCAATACAGGGGGACGAGAGACCCAGTACTTC. The variable domain in full, with the rest retrieved from reference TRBV29-1 and TRBJ2-5, is SAVISQKPSRDICQRGTSLTIQCQVDSQVTMMFWYRQQPGQSLTLIATANQGSEATYESGFVIDKFPISRPNLTFSTLTVSNMSPEDSSIYLCSVINTGGRETQYFGPGTRLLVL.